This T cell receptor (beta chain) is from a study of blood T cell repertoires in COVID-19. Study information: COVID-19 samples, acute and convalescent, were from the United States, Italy and Spain. T cells, B-cell-depleted T cells, or PBMCs supplied cDNA or gDNA.

Germline CDR1 MNHEY, CDR2 SVGAGI. The V end was cut by 4 bases, the J end by 6 bases, with 12 bases between. The CDR3 is 13 amino acids. In the authors' methods: Cell counts per sample came from amplifying reference gene primers. Profiling relied on immunoSEQ multiplex PCR, and the TCRdb table lists in-frame clones only, not all of them. D and trimming were read from the DNA, whereas the V and J calls and clone size are those reported in that table. There are approximately 140,000 clones in the sample; 80% to 85% occur only once, and about 40% lies in the top ten. The clonotype originates from a human donor in a cohort sampled during active COVID-19. The sequencing input was peripheral blood. The chain uses TRBV6-5 and TRBJ1-2, with D possibly being TRBD1 (6 bases). In DNA, the CDR3 is TGTGCCAGCAGTTTAACAGGGCTAGATGGCTACACCTTC. The encoded protein is CASSLTGLDGYTF.